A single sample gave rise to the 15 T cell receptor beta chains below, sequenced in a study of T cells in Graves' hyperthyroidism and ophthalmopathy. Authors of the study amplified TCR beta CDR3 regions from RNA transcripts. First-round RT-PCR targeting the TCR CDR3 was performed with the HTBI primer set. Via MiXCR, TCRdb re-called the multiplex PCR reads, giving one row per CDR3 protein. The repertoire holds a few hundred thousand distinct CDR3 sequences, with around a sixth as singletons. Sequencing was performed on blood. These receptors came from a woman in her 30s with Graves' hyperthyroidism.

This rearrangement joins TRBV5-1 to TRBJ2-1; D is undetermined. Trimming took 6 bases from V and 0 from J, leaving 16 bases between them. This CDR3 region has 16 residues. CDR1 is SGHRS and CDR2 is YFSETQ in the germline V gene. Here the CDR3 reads CASNTGESSSYNEQFF. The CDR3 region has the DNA TGCGCCAGCAATACCGGCGAGTCCAGCTCCTACAATGAGCAGTTCTTC.

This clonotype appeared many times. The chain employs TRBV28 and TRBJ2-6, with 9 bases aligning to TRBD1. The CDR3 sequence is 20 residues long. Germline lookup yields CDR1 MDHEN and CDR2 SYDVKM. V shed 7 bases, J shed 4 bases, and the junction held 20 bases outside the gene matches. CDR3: CASKGGGGGTGPSGANVLTF. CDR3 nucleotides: TGTGCCAGCAAAGGGGGGGGCGGCGGGACAGGGCCGTCAGGGGCCAACGTCCTGACTTTC.

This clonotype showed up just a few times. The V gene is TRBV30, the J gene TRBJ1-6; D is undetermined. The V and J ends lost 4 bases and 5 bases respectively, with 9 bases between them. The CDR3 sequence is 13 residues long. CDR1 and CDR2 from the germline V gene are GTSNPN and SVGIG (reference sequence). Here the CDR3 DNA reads TGTGCCTGGAAGAGCTCTAATAATTCACCCCTCCACTTT. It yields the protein CAWKSSNNSPLHF.

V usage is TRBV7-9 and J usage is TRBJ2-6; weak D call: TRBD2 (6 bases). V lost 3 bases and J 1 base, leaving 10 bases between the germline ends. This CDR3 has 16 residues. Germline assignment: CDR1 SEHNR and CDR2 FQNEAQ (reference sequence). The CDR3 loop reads CASSLSSGSGANVLTF. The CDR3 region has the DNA TGTGCCAGCAGCTTGAGCAGCGGGTCTGGGGCCAACGTCCTGACTTTC.

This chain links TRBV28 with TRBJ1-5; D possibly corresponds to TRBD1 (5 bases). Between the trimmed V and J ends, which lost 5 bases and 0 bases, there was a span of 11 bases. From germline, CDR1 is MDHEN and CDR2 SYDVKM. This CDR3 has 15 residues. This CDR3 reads CASSIRGVSNQPQHF. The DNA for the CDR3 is TGTGCCAGCAGTATCAGAGGGGTTAGCAATCAGCCCCAGCATTTT.

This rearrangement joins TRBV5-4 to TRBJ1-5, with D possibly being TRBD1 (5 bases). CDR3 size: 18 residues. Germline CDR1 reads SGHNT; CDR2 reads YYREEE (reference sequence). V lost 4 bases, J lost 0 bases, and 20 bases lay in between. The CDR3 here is CASSQVGDRVYSNQPQHF. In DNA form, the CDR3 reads TGTGCCAGCAGCCAAGTGGGGGATAGGGTGTATAGCAATCAGCCCCAGCATTTT. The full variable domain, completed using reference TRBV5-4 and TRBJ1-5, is ETGVTQSPTHLIKTRGQQVTLRCSSQSGHNTVSWYQQALGQGPQFIFQYYREEENGRGNFPPRFSGLQFPNYSSELNVNALELDDSALYLCASSQVGDRVYSNQPQHFGDGTRLSIL.

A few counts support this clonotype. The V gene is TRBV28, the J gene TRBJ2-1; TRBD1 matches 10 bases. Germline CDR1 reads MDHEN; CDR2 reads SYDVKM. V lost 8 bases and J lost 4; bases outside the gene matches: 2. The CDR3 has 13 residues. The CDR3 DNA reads TGTGCCAGCGGGGACAGGGGATACAATGAGCAGTTCTTC. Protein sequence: CASGDRGYNEQFF.

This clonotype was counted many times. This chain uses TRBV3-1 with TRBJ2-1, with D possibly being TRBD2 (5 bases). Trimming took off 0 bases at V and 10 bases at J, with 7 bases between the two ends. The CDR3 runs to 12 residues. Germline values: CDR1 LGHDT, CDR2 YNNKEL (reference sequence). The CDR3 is CASSQDRGEQFF. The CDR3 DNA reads TGTGCCAGCAGCCAAGATCGAGGGGAGCAGTTCTTC.

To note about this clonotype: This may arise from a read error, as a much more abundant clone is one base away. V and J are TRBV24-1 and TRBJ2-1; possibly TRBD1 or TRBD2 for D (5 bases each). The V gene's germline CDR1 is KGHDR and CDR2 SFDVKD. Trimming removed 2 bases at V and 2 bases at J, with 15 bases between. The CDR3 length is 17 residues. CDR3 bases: TGTGCCACCAGTGATTCGAGGGGCGTGAGCGCCTACAATGAGCAGTTCTTC. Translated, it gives CATSDSRGVSAYNEQFF.

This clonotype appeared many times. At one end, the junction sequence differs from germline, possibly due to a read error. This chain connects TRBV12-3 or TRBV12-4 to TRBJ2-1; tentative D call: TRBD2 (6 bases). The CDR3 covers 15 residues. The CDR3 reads CASGFGTQRGDEQFF. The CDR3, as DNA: TGTGCCAGCGGTTTCGGGACTCAACGTGGGGATGAGCAGTTCTTC.

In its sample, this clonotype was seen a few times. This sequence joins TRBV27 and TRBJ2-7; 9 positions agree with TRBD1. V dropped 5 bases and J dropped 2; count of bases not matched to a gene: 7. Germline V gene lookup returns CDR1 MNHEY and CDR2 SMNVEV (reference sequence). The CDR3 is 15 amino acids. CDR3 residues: CASSPDRDRAYEQYF. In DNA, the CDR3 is TGTGCCAGCAGTCCCGATCGGGACAGGGCCTACGAGCAGTACTTC.

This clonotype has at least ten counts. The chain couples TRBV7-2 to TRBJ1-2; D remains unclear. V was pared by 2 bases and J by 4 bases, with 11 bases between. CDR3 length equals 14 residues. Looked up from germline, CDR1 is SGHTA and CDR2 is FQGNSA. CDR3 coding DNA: TGTGCCAGCAGCTTACGACCCCGCTCCTATGGCTACACCTTC. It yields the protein CASSLRPRSYGYTF.

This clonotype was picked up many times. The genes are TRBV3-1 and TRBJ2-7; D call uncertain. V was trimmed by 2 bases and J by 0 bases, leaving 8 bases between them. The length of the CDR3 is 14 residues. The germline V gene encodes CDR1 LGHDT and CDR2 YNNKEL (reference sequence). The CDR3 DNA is TGTGCCAGCAGCCAAAGACACCTCTCCTACGAGCAGTACTTC. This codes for CASSQRHLSYEQYF.

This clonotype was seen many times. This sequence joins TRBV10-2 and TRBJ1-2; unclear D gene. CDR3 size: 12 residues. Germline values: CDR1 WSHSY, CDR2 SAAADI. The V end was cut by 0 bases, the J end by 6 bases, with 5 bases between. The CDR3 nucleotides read TGCGCCAGCAGTGAGTCGTGGGATGGCTACACCTTC. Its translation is CASSESWDGYTF.

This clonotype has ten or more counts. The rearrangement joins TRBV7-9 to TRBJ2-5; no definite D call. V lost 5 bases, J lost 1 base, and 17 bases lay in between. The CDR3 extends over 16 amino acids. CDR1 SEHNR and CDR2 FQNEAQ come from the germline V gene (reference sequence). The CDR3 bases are TGTGCCAGCAGCCTAACCGACGACGGAGTCCAAGAGACCCAGTACTTC. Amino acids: CASSLTDDGVQETQYF.